This TCR beta chain was captured in a study of STAT5B mutations in CD4+ large granular lymphocyte leukemia. Study information: Among healthy donors, a particular HLA allele went with more CDR3 'QG' motifs. General study results and limits: Top patient clones used TRBV06 genes more often: 8/27 versus 2/35 in controls. Main leukemic clonotypes were patient-specific, but 20% to 25% appeared at low frequency elsewhere.

Trimming at V came to 1 base and at J to 6 bases, leaving 9 bases not matched to a gene. Germline CDR1 and CDR2: LGHNA and YNFKEQ. The CDR3 loop spans 16 amino acids. Healthy controls were blood donor buffy coats. Details on this clone: What it recognizes is unknown.

This table comes from immunoSEQ multiplex PCR, and its TCRdb copy is limited to in-frame clones, with some not included. The profile shows 25,000 to 40,000 clones, roughly four fifths of them singletons. Sequenced input: CD4+ T cells from blood buffy coats. The sequence was collected from a human donor in good health. The rearrangement joins TRBV4-2 to TRBJ2-1, with 7 bases that match TRBD2. CDR3 protein: CASSQVAAGEPNEQFF. The CDR3 coding sequence is TGTGCCAGCAGCCAAGTAGCGGCGGGAGAACCCAATGAGCAGTTCTTC.